The TCR beta chain described here comes from a study of T cell changes during pregnancy in multiple sclerosis. Sequencing was performed with immunoSEQ multiplex PCR; in TCRdb, only in-frame clones are kept and a portion is missing. Of more than 20,000 clones listed, around four fifths are singletons. Germline lookup yields CDR1 SGDLS and CDR2 YYNGEE. The CDR3 spans 17 residues. J lost 1 base, V lost 0 bases, and 4 bases had no gene match. This TCR derives from a female donor in good health, enrolled as a control in a pregnancy study. Sequencing used CD8+ T cells from peripheral blood mononuclear cells, obtained in the first trimester of pregnancy. V gene TRBV9 combines with J gene TRBJ2-2, with 9 bases that match TRBD2. The CDR3 sequence: CASSVVSGSVNTGELFF. The CDR3 bases are TGTGCCAGCAGCGTAGTTAGCGGGAGTGTGAACACCGGGGAGCTGTTTTTT.